This T cell receptor beta chain was profiled in a study of beta chain features in type 1 diabetes. Study background: Healthy donors and patients had similar age, gender and cell yields.

Germline V CDR1 and CDR2: SEHNR, FQNEAQ (reference sequence). V lost 4 bases and J lost 2, with 12 bases in between. This CDR3 spans 14 amino acids. This clone was seen only a few times. Its antigen is not known. Of the isolated RNA, all was reverse transcribed, and so the sequenced material was expressed TCRB transcripts. The repertoire was sequenced with immunoSEQ multiplex PCR; TCRdb's copy has only in-frame clones and lacks some. The sample shows fewer than 110,000 clones, under 30% of them seen only once. Study findings and constraints: TCRB CDR3s were moderately but significantly shorter in Type 1 diabetes patients in all four CD4+ subsets. The analysis here could not establish whether HLA type shapes TCRB rearrangement.

The V gene is TRBV7-9, the J gene TRBJ2-7, with a tentative D call TRBD1 (6 bases). The sequencing input was central memory CD4+ T cells from blood. The TCR was taken from a woman between 18 and 30 years old with type 1 diabetes. The chain's CDR3 is CASSSDGQPYEQYV. As DNA, the CDR3 is TGTGCCAGCAGCTCAGATGGACAGCCCTACGAGCAGTACGTC.